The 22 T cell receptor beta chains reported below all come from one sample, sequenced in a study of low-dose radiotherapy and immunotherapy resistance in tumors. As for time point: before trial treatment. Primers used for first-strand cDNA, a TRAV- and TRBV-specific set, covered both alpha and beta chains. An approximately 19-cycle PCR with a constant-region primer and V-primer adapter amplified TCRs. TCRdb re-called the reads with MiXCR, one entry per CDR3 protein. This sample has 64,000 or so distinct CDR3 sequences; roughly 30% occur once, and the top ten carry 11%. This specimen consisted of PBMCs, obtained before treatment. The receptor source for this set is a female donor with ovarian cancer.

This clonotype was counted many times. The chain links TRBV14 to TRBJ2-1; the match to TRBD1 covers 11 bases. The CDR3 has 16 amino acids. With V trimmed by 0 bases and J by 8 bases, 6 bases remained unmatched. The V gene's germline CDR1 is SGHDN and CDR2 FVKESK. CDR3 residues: CASSQDVGQGGHEQFF. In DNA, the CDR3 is TGTGCCAGCAGCCAAGATGTGGGACAGGGGGGCCATGAGCAGTTCTTC.

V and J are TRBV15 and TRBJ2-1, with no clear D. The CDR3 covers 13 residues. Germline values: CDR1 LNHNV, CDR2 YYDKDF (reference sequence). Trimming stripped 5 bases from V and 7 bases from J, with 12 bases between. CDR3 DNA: TGTGCCACCAGCTCCGCCAACGAGAATGAGCAGTTCTTC. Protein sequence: CATSSANENEQFF. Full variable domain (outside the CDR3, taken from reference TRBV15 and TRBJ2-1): DAMVIQNPRYQVTQFGKPVTLSCSQTLNHNVMYWYQQKSSQAPKLLFHYYDKDFNNEADTPDNFQSRRPNTSFCFLDIRSPGLGDTAMYLCATSSANENEQFFGPGTRLTVL.

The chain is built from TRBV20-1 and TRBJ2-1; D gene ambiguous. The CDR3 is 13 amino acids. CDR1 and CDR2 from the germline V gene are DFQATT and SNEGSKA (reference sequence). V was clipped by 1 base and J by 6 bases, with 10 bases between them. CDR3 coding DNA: TGCAGTGCTAGAGGGGCGTCTATCAATGAGCAGTTCTTC. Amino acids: CSARGASINEQFF.

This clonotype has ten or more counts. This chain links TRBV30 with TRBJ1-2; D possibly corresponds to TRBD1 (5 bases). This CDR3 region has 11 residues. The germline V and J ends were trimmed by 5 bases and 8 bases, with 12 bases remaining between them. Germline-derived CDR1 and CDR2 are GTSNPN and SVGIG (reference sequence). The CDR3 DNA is TGTGCCTGGTCGGGGCGAGGAGGCTACACCTTC. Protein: CAWSGRGGYTF.

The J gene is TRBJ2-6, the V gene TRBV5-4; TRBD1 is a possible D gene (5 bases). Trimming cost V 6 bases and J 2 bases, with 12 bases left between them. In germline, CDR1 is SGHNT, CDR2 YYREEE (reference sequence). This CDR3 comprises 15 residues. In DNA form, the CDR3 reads TGTGCCAGCACCCTGGGCAGGGCTGGGGCCAACGTCCTGACTTTC. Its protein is CASTLGRAGANVLTF.

CDR3 nucleotide sequence: TGTGCCAGCAGTTTAAGGTGGGGGAACACTGAAGCTTTCTTT. Its translation: CASSLRWGNTEAFF. The chain links TRBV28 to TRBJ1-1; D gene unclear. Trimming removed 2 bases from V and 1 base from J, with 8 bases in between. The CDR3 has 14 amino acids. Germline-derived CDR1 and CDR2 are MDHEN and SYDVKM.

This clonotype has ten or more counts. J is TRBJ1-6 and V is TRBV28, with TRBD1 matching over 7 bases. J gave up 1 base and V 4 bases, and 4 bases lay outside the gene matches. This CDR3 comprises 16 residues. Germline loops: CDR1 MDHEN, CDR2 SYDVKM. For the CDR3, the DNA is TGTGCCAGCAGTTCCGCAGGGGGATCCTATAATTCACCCCTCCACTTT. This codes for CASSSAGGSYNSPLHF.

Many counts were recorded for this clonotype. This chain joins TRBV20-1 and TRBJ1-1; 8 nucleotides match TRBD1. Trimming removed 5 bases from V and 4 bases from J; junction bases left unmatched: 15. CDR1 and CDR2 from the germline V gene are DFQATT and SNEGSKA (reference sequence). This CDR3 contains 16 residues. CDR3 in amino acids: CSAGHLSGGVRTEAFF. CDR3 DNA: TGCAGTGCTGGGCATCTCTCAGGGGGCGTGCGCACTGAAGCTTTCTTT.

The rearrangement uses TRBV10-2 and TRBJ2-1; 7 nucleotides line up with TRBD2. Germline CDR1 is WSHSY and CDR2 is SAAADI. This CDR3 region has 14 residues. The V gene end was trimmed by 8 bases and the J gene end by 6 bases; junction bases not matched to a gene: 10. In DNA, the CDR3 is TGCGCCAGCGTCCCCGGCGGGAGTACCAATGAGCAGTTCTTC. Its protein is CASVPGGSTNEQFF.

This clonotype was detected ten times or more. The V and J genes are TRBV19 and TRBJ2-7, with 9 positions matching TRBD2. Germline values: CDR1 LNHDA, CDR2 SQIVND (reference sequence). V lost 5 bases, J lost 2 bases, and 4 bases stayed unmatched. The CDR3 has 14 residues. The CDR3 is CASSSSGKTYEQYF. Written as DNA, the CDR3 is TGTGCCAGTAGTTCTAGCGGGAAGACCTACGAGCAGTACTTC.

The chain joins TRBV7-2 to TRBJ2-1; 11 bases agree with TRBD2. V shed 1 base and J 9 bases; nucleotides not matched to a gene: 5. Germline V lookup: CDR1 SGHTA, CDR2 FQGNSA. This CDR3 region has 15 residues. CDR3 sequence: CASSLVAGGGSEQFF. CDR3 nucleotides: TGTGCCAGCAGCTTAGTAGCGGGAGGGGGCTCTGAGCAGTTCTTC.

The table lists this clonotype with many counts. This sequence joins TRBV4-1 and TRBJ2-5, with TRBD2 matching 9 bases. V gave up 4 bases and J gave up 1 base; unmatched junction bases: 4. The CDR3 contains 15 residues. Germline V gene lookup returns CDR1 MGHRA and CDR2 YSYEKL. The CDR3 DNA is TGCGCCAGCAGCCCTGGGACTAGCTCCCAAGAGACCCAGTACTTC. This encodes CASSPGTSSQETQYF.

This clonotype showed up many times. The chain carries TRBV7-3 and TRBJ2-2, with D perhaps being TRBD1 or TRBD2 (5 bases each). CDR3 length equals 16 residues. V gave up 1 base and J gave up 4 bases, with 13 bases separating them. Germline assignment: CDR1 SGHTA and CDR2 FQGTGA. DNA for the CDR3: TGTGCCAGCAGCTTAATAGCTGGGACGTCCACCGGGGAGCTGTTTTTT. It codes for CASSLIAGTSTGELFF.

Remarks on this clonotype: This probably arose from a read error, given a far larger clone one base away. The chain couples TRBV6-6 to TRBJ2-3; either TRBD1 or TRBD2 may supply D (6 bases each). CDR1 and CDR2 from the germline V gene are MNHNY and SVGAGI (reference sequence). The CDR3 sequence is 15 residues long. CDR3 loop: CASSYRGGSTDTQCF. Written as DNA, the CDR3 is TGTGCCAGCAGTTACCGAGGGGGGAGCACAGATACGCAGTGTTTT.

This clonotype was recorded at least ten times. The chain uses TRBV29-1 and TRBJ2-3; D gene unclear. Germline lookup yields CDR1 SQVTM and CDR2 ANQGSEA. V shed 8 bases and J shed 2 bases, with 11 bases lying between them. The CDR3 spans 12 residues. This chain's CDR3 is CSSYRDTDTQYF. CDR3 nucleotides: TGCAGCTCATACCGAGACACAGATACGCAGTATTTT.

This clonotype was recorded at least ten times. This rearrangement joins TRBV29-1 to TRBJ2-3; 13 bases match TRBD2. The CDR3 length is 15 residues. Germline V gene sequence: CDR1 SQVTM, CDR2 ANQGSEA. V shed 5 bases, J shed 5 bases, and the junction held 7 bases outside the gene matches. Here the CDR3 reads CSVCTSGRVEDTQYF. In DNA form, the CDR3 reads TGCAGCGTTTGTACTAGCGGGAGGGTTGAAGATACGCAGTATTTT.

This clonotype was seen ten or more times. CDR3 residues: CASSEAGSGISQFGYNEQFF. In DNA form, the CDR3 reads TGTGCCAGCAGTGAAGCGGGTAGCGGGATCTCACAATTTGGGTACAATGAGCAGTTCTTC. The chain recombines TRBV2 with TRBJ2-1; 8 bases map to TRBD2. Trimming took 0 bases from V and 4 from J; bases not matched to a gene: 17. Germline assignment: CDR1 SNHLY and CDR2 FYNNEI. This CDR3 has 20 residues.

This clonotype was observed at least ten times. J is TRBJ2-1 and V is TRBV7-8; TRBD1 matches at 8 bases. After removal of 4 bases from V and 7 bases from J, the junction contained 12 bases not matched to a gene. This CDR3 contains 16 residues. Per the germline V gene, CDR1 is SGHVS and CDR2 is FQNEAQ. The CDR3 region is CASSSQQGQALNEQFF. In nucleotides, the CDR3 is TGTGCCAGCAGCTCCCAACAGGGACAGGCCTTAAATGAGCAGTTCTTC. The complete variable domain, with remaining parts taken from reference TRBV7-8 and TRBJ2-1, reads GAGVSQSPRYKVAKRGQDVALRCDPISGHVSLFWYQQALGQGPEFLTYFQNEAQLDKSGLPSDRFFAERPEGSVSTLKIQRTQQEDSAVYLCASSSQQGQALNEQFFGPGTRLTVL.

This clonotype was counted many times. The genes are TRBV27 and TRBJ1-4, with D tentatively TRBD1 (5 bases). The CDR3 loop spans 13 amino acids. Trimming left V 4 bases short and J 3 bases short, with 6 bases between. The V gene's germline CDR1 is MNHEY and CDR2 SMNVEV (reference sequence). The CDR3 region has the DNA TGTGCCAGCAGTTACAGGTCTAATGAAAAACTGTTTTTT. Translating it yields CASSYRSNEKLFF.

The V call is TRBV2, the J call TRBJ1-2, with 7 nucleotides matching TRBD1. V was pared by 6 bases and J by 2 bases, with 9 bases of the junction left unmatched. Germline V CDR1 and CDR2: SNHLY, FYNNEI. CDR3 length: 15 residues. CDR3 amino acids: CASRARDSLNYGYTF. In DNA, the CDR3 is TGTGCCAGCAGGGCTAGGGACAGCTTAAACTATGGCTACACCTTC.

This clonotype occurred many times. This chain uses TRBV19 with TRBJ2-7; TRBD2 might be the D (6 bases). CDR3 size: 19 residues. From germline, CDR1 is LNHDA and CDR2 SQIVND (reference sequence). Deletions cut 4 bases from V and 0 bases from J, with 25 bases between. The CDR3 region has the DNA TGTGCCAGTAGTAAAAAAGCCGGGACCGTGTACGGGAGCTCCTACGAGCAGTACTTC. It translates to CASSKKAGTVYGSSYEQYF.

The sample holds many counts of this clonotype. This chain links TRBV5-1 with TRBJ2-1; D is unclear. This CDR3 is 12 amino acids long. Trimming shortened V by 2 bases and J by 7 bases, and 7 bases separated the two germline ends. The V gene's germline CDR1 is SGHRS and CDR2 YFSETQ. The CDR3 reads CASSFPGNEQFF. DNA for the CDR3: TGCGCCAGCAGCTTCCCCGGGAATGAGCAGTTCTTC.